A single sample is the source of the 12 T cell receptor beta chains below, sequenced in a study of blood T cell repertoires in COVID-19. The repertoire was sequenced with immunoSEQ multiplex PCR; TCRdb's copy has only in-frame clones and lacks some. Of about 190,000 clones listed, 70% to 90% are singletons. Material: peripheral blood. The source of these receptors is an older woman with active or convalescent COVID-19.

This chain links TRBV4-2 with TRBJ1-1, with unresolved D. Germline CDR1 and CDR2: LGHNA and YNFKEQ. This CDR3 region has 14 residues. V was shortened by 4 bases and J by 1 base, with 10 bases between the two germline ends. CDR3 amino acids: CASSPPYKNTEAFF. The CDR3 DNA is TGTGCCAGCAGCCCTCCTTATAAGAACACTGAAGCTTTCTTT.

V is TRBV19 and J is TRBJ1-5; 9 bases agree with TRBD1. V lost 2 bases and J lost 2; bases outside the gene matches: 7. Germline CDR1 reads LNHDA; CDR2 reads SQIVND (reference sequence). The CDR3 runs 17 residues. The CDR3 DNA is TGTGCCAGTAGTATATATTGGACAGGGGTCGGCAATCAGCCCCAGCATTTT. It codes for CASSIYWTGVGNQPQHF.

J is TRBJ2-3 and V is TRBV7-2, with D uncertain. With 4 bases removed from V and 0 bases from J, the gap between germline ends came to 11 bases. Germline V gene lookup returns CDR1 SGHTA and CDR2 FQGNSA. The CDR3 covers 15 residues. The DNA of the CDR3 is TGTGCCAGCAGCTCGCCAGCGACTAGCACAGATACGCAGTATTTT. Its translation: CASSSPATSTDTQYF.

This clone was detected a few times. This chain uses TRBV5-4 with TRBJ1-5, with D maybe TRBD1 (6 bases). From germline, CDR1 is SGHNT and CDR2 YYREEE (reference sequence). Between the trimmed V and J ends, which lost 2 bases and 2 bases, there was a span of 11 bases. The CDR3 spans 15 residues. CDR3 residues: CASSFNRQGNQPQHF. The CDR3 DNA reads TGTGCCAGCAGCTTTAATAGACAGGGCAATCAGCCCCAGCATTTT.

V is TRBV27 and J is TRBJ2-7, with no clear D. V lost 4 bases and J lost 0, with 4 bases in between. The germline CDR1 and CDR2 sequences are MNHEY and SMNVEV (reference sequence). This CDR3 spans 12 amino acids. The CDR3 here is CASSSSSYEQYF. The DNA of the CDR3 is TGTGCCAGCAGTTCGAGCTCCTACGAGCAGTACTTC.

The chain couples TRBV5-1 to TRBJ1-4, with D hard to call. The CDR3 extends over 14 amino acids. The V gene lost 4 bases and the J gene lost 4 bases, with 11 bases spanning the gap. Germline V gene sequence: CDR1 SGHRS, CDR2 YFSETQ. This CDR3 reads CASSPRENNEKLFF. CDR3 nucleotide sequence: TGCGCCAGCAGCCCCCGGGAGAATAATGAAAAACTGTTTTTT.

DNA of the CDR3: TGTGCCAGCAGCCACCAAGGCGGGAGTAACGAGCAGTACTTC. Amino acids: CASSHQGGSNEQYF. The chain is built from TRBV4-2 and TRBJ2-7; 7 bases align to TRBD2. V gave up 3 bases and J gave up 5 bases; unmatched junction bases: 7. The CDR3 loop spans 14 amino acids. Germline lookup yields CDR1 LGHNA and CDR2 YNFKEQ.

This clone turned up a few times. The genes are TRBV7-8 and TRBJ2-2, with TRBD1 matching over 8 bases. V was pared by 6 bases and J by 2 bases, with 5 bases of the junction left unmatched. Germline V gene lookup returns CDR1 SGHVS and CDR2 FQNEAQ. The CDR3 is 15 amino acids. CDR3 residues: CASRQDRVNTGELFF. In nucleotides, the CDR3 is TGTGCCAGCAGGCAGGACAGGGTTAACACCGGGGAGCTGTTTTTT.

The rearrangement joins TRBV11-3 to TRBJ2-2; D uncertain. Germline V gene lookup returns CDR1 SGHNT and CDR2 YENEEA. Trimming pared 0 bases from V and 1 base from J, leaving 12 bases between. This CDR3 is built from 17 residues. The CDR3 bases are TGTGCCAGCAGCTTAGATCCACTACCCAGGAACACCGGGGAGCTGTTTTTT. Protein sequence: CASSLDPLPRNTGELFF. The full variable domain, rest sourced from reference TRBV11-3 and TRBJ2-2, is EAGVVQSPRYKIIEKKQPVAFWCNPISGHNTLYWYLQNLGQGPELLIRYENEEAVDDSQLPKDRFSAERLKGVDSTLKIQPAELGDSAVYLCASSLDPLPRNTGELFFGEGSRLTVL.

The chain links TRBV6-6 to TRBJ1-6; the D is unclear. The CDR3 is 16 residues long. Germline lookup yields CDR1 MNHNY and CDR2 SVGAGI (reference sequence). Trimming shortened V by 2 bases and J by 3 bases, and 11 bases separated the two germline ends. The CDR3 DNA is TGTGCCAGCAGTTACCTTTCCCAGGACTATAATTCACCCCTCCACTTT. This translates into CASSYLSQDYNSPLHF.

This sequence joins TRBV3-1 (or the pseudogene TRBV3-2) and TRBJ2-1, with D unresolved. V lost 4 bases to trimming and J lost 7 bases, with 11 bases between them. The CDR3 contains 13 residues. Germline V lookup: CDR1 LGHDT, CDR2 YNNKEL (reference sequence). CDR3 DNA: TGTGCCAGCAGCCGGGCCAGAGCTAATGAGCAGTTCTTC. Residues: CASSRARANEQFF.

The CDR3 DNA reads as TGTGCCACCAGCATCAGGGGACCCAATGAAAAACTGTTTTTT. Amino acid sequence: CATSIRGPNEKLFF. This chain links TRBV15 with TRBJ1-4, with a weak D call TRBD1 (6 bases). Germline loops: CDR1 LNHNV, CDR2 YYDKDF (reference sequence). Trimming removed 4 bases at V and 5 bases at J, with 11 bases between. The CDR3 is 14 residues long.